This T cell receptor beta chain is drawn from a study of T-cell reconstitution after alpha-beta-depleted transplantation in children. This clonotype was observed many times. Its specificity is not known. The CDR3 is made up of 16 amino acids. Deletions cut 3 bases from V and 4 bases from J, with 15 bases between. Unique molecular identifiers were incorporated into the prepared TCRbeta library. MiXCR was run by TCRdb on the PCR reads, yielding one entry per CDR3 protein. The sample has 120,000 or so distinct CDR3 sequences; more than 20% are singletons. Study-wide results and caveats: By one year post-transplant, T-cell counts and diversity largely arose from T cells that were newly produced. Reported findings indicate that, about two months after transplant, alpha-beta T cells came from several hundred expanded clones, which were derived from non-depleted graft cells. Several patients had high TCRbeta diversity at day 60; it came from surviving recipient T cells and thymic progenitors.

The material was PBMCs, mostly from graft donor cells, obtained 180 days after TCRalphabeta/CD19-depleted stem cell transplant. The chain has TRBV12-3 or TRBV12-4 and TRBJ2-2, with D possibly TRBD2 on 5 matching bases. The origin of this receptor is a male patient between 2 and 10 years old who had a stem cell transplant for chronic granulomatous disease, so the T cells may come from the graft donor. DNA of the CDR3: TGTGCCAGCAGTTTCGGTTCCGGGGTCACCACCGGGGAGCTGTTTTTT. Translation: CASSFGSGVTTGELFF.